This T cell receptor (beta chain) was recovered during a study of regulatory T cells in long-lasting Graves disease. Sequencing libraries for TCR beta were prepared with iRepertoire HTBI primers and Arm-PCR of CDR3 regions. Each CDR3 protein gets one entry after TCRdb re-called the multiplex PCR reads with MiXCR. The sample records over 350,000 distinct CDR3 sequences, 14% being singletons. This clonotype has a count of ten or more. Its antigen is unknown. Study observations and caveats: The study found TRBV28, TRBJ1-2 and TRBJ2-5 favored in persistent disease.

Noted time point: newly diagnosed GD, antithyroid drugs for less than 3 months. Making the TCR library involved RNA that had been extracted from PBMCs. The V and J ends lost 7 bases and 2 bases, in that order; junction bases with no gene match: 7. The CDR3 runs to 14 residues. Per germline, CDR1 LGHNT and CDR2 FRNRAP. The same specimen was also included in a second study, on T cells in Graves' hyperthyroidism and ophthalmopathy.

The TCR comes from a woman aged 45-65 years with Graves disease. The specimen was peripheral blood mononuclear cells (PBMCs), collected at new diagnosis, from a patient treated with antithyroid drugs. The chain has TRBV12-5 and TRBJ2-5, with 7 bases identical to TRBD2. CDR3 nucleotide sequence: TGTGCTAGTGCCTGGGGAGGGGTACAAGAGACCCAGTACTTC. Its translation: CASAWGGVQETQYF.